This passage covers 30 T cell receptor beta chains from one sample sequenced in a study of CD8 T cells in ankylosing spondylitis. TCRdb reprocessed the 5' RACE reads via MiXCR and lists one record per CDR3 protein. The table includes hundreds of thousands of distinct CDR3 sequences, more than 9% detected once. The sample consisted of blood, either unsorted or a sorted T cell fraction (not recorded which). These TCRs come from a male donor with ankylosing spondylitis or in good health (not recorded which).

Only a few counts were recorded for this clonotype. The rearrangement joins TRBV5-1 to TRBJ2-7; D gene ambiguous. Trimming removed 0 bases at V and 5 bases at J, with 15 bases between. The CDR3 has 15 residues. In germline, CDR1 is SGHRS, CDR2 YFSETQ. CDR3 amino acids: CASSLDGRNGDEQYF. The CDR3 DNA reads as TGCGCCAGCAGCTTGGACGGGCGGAATGGAGACGAGCAGTACTTC.

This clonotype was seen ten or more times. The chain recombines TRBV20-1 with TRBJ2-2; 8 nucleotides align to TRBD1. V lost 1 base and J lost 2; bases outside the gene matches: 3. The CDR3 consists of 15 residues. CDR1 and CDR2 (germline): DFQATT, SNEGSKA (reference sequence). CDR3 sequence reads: CSARGQGPNTGELFF. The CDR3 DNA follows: TGCAGTGCTAGAGGACAGGGGCCTAACACCGGGGAGCTGTTTTTT.

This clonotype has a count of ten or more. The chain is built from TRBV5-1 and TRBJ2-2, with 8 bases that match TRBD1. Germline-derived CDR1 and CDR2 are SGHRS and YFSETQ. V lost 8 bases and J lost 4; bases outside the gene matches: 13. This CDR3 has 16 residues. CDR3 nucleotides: TGCGCCAGTCCGATAGGACAGGGAGCGGCCACCGGGGAGCTGTTTTTT. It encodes CASPIGQGAATGELFF.

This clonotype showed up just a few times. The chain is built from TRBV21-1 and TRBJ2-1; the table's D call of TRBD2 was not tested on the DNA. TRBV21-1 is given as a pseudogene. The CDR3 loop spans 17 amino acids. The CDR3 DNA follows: TGTGCCAGCAGCCCCTGGACTAGCGGGGGATCCTACAATGAGCAGTTCTTC. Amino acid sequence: CASSPWTSGGSYNEQFF.

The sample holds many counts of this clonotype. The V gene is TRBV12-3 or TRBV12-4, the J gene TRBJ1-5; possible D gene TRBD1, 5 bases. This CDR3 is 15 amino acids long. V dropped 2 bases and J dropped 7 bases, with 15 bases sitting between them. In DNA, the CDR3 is TGTGCCAGCAGTTTACGGGGCAGGTGGGGACAGCCCCAGCATTTT. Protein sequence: CASSLRGRWGQPQHF.

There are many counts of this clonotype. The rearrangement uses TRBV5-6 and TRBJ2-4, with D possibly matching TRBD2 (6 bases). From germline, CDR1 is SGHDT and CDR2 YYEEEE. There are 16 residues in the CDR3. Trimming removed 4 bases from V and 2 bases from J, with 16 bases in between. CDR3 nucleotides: TGTGCCAGCAGCGCCTCCGGGGGACGAACCAAAAACATTCAGTACTTC. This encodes CASSASGGRTKNIQYF.

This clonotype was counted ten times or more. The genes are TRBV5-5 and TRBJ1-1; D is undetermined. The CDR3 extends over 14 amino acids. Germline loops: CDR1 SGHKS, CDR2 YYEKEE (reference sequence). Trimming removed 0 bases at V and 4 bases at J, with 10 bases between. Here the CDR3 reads CASSLAATITEAFF. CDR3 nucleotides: TGTGCCAGCAGCTTGGCCGCGACAATCACTGAAGCTTTCTTT.

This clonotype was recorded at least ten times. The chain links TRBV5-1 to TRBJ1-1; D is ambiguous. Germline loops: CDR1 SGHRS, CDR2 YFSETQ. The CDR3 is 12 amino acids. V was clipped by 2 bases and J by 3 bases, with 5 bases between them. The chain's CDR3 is CASSLEHTEAFF. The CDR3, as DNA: TGCGCCAGCAGCTTAGAGCACACTGAAGCTTTCTTT.

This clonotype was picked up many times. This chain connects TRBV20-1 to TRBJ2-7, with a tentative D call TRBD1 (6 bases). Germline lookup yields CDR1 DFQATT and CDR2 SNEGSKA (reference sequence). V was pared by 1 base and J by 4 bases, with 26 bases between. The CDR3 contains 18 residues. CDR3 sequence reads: CSARVQGPLYYEEYEQYF. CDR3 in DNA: TGCAGTGCTAGAGTCCAGGGGCCCCTATATTATGAAGAGTACGAGCAGTACTTC.

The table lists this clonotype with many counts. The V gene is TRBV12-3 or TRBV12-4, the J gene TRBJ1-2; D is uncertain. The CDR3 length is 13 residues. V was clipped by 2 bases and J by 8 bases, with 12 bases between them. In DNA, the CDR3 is TGTGCCAGCAGTTTAATCCAGGTTGTCGGCTACACCTTC. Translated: CASSLIQVVGYTF.

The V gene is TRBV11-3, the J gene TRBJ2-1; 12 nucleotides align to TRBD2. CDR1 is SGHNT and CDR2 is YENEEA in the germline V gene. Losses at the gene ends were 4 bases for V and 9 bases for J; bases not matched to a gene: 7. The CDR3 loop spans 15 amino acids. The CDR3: CASSSSRTSGAEQFF. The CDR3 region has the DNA TGTGCCAGCAGCTCTAGTCGGACTAGCGGGGCTGAGCAGTTCTTC.

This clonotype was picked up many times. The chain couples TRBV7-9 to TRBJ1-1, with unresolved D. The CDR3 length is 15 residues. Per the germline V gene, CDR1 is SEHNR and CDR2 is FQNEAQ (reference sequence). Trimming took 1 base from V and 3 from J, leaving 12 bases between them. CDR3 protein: CASSLGSARDTEAFF. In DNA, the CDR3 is TGTGCCAGCAGCTTAGGTTCCGCCCGAGACACTGAAGCTTTCTTT.

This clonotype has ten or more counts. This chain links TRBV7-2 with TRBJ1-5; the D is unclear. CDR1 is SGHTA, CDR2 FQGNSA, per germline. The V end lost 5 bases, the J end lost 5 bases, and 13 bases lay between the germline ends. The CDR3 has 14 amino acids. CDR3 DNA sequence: TGTGCCAGCAGCCCAGCTTCAAGTTATCAGCCCCAGCATTTT. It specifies CASSPASSYQPQHF.

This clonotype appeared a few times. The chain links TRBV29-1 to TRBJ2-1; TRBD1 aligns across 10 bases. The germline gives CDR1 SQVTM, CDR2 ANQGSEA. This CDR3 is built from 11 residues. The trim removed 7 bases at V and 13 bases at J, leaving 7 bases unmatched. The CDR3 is CSGTRDRGQFF. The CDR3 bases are TGCAGCGGAACCCGGGACAGGGGACAGTTCTTC.

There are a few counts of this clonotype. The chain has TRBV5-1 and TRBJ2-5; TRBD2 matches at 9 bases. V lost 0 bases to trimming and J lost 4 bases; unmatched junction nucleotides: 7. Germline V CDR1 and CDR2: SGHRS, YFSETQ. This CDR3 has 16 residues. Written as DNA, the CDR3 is TGCGCCAGCAGCTTGGAGGGCGGGGGGGCCGGAGAGACCCAGTACTTC. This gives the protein CASSLEGGGAGETQYF.

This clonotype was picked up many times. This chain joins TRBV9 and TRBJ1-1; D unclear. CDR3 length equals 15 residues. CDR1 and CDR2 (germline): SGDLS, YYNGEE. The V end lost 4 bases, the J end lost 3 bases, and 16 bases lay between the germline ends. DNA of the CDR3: TGTGCCAGCAGCCTTCTCGGAAGTGGGGACACTGAAGCTTTCTTT. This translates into CASSLLGSGDTEAFF.

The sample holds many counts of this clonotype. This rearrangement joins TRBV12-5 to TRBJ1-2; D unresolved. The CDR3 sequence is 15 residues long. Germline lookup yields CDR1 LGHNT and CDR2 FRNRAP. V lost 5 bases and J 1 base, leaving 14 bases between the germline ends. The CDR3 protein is CASGTRGGFNYGYTF. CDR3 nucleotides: TGTGCTAGTGGTACCCGAGGAGGCTTTAACTATGGCTACACCTTC.

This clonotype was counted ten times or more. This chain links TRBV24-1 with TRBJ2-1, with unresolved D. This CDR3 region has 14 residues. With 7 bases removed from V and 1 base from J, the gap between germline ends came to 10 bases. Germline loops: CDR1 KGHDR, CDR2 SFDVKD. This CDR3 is CATSHGGSYNEQFF. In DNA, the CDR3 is TGTGCCACCAGCCACGGCGGTTCCTACAATGAGCAGTTCTTC.

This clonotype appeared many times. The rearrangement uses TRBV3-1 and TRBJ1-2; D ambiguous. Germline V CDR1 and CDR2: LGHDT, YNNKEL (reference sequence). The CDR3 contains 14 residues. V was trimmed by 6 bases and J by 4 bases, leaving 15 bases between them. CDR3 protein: CASRHGTNLYGYTF. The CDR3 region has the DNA TGTGCCAGCAGGCACGGAACAAATCTCTATGGCTACACCTTC.

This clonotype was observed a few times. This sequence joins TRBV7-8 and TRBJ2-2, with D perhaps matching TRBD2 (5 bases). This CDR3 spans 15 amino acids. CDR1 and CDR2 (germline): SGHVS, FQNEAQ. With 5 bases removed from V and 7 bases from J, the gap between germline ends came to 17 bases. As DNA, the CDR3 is TGTGCCAGCAGCGTAGTCGGAGGCTCCGTCGGGGAGCTGTTTTTT. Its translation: CASSVVGGSVGELFF.

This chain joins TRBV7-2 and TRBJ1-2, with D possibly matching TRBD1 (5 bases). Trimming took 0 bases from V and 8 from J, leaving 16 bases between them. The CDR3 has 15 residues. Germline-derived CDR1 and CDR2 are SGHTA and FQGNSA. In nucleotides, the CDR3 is TGTGCCAGCAGCTTAGCATCGGGGCAGACGGGGGGCTACACCTTC. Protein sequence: CASSLASGQTGGYTF.

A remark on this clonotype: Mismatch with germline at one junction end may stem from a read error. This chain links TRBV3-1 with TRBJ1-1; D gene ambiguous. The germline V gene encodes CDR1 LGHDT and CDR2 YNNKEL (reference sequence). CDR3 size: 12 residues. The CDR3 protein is CASSQDLTEAFF. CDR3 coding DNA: TGTGCCAGCAGTCAAGACTTAACTGAAGCTTTCTTT.

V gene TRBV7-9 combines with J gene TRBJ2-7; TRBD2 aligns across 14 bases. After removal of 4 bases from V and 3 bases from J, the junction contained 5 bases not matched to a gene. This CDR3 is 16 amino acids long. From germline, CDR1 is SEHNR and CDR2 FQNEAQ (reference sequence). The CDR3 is CASSSGTSGGYYEQYF. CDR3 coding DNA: TGTGCCAGCAGCTCAGGGACTAGCGGGGGCTACTACGAGCAGTACTTC.

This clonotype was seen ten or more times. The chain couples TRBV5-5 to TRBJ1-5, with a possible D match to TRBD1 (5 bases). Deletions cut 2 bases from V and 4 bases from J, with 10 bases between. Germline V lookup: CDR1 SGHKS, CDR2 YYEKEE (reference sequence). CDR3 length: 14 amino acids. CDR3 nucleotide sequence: TGTGCCAGCAGCTTACCGGGGCCAAATCAGCCCCAGCATTTT. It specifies CASSLPGPNQPQHF.

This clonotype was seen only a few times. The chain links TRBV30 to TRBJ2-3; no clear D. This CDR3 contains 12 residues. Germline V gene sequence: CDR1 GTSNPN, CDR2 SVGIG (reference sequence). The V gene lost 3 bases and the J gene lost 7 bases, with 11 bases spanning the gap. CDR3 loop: CAWSLVDYTQYF. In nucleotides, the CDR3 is TGTGCCTGGAGCTTAGTGGATTATACGCAGTATTTT.

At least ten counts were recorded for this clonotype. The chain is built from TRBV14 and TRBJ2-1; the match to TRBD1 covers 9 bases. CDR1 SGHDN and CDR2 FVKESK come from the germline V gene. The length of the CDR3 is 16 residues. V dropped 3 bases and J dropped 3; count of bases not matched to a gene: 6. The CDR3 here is CASSHWTGELYNEQFF. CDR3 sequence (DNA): TGTGCCAGCAGCCACTGGACAGGGGAACTCTACAATGAGCAGTTCTTC.

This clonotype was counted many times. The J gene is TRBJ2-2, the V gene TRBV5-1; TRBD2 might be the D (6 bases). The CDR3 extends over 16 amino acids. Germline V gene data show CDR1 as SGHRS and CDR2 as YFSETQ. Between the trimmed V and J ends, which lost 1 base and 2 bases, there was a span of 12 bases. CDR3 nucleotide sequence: TGCGCCAGCAGCTTGTGGCTGGACTACAACACCGGGGAGCTGTTTTTT. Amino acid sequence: CASSLWLDYNTGELFF.

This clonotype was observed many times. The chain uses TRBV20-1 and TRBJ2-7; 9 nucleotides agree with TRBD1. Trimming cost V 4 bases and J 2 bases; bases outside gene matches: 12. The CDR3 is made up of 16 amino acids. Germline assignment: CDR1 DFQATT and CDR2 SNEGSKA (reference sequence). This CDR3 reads CSATGTGNTPAYEQYF. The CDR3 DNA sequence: TGCAGTGCTACTGGGACAGGGAACACCCCTGCCTACGAGCAGTACTTC.

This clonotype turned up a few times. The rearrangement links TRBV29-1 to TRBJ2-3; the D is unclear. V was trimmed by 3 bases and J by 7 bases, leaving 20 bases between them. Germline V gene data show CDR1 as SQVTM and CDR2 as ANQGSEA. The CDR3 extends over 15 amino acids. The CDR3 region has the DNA TGCAGCGTTGATGGACCCACTCCTCGGGCTCATACGCAGTATTTT. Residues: CSVDGPTPRAHTQYF.

The CDR3 reads CASSSPEMAGEQYF. CDR3 in DNA: TGTGCCAGCAGCTCTCCCGAGATGGCGGGCGAGCAGTACTTC. The gene calls are TRBV7-3 and TRBJ2-7, with a possible D match to TRBD2 (5 bases). This CDR3 spans 14 amino acids. Germline lookup yields CDR1 SGHTA and CDR2 FQGTGA. Deletions cut 4 bases from V and 6 bases from J, with 16 bases between.